Listed below are T cell receptor beta chains from one sample, sequenced in a study of read filtering for tumor transcriptome and immune sequencing. TCRdb re-called the reads with MiXCR, one entry per CDR3 protein. The data contain roughly 67,000 distinct CDR3 sequences, roughly 19% of them singletons. The sequencing sample was made of a population of CD138-negative cells sorted from bone marrow. The receptors here all came from a donor at least 40 years old with multiple myeloma. Both conserved end residues are part of each CDR3. The order of the fields is V gene, CDR3 protein.

TRBV4-1 CASSPSLGEAFF
TRBV20-1 CSARDSTRAFF
TRBV5-1 CASSLFTSGSLNEQFF
TRBV29-1 CSVPEGASGRPDNEQFF
TRBV6-2/TRBV6-3 CASSYLAGVPEQYF
TRBV20-1 CSLSAPHPGHTTDTQYF
TRBV6-2/TRBV6-3 CASSPRREASNEQFF
TRBV3-1 CASSLLRGPANEQFF
TRBV20-1 CSVPTGSREDTQYF
TRBV20-1 CSARDRSPGELFF
TRBV20-1 CSARAVGDVIKNIQYF
TRBV19 CASSLSAGGAGDTEAFF
TRBV21-1 CASSKARISNSPLHF
TRBV20-1 CSSRDTGQGSYNGQFF
TRBV5-6 CASTPGPGTGVTDTQYF
TRBV19 CASSIWGWGSGANVLTF
TRBV5-1 CASSYLTGMATEAFF
TRBV5-4 CASSLGADRNYGYTF
TRBV20-1 CSASFGEGGANEQFF
TRBV14 CASSQVIAGELFF
TRBV19 CASSPIGRPTGELFF
TRBV29-1 CSVEVPGGSGQFF
TRBV6-5 CASSPWGDNQPQHF
TRBV28 CASSLNGLRSYGYTF
TRBV20-1 CSARDLMGGNTEAFF
TRBV4-1 CASSRDSPHNSPLHF
TRBV29-1 CSARREASTDTQYF
TRBV4-1 CASSLTGAYNEQFF
TRBV9 CASSTSAGQGSYEQYF
TRBV6-2/TRBV6-3 CATRHMNTEAFF
TRBV7-2 CASSTTSADMYTQYF
TRBV20-1 CSARMDSNSPLHF
TRBV20-1 CSARDLSGRALGYEQFF
TRBV5-1 CASSQETSGRYTDTQYF
TRBV21-1 CASSKWWDSSNTGELFF
TRBV9 CASSVSGLAGGQETQYF
TRBV29-1 CSVENPGQGTDTQYF